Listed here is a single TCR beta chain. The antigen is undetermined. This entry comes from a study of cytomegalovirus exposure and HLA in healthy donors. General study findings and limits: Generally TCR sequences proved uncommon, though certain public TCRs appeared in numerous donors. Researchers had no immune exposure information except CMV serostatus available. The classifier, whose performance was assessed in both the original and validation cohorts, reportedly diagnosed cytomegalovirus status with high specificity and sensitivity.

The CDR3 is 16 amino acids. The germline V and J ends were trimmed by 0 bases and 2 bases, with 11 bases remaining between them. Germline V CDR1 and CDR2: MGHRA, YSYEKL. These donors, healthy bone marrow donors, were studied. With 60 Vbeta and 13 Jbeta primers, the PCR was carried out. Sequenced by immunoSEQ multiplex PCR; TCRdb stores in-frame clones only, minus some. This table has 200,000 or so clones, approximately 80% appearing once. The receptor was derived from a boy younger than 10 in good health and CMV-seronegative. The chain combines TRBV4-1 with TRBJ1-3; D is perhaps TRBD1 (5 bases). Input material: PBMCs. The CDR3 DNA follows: TGCGCCAGCAGCCAAGAATTATCCAGGGCTGGAAACACCATATATTTT. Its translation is CASSQELSRAGNTIYF.